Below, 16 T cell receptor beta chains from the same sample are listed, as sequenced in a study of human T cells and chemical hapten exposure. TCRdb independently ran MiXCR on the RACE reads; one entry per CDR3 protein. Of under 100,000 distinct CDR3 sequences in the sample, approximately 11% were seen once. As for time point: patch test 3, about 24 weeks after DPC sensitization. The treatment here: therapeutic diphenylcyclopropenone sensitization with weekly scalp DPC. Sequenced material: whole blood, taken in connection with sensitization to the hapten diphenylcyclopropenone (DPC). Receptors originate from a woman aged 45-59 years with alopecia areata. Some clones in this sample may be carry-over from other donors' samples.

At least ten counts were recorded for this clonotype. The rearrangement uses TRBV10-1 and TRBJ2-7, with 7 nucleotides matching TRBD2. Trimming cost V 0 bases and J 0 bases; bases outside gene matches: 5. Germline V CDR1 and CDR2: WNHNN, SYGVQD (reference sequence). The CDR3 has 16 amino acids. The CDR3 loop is CASSESREGRSYEQYF. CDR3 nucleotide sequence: TGCGCCAGCAGTGAGTCCAGGGAGGGCCGCTCCTACGAGCAGTACTTC.

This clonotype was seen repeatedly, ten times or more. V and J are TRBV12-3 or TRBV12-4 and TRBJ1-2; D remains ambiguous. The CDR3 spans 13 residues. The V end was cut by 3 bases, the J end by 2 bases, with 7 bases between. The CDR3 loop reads CASSLAENYGYTF. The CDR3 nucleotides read TGTGCCAGCAGTTTGGCGGAAAACTATGGCTACACCTTC.

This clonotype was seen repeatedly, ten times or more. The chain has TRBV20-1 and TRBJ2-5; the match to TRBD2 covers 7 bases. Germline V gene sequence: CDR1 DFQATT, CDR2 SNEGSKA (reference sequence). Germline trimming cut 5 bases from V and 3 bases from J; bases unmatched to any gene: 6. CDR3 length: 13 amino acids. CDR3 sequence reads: CSAFRDYEETQYF. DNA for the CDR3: TGCAGTGCTTTCCGGGACTACGAAGAGACCCAGTACTTC.

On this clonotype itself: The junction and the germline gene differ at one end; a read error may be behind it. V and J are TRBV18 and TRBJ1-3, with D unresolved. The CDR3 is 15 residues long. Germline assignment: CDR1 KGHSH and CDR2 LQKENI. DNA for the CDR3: TGTGCCAGCTCACCCCCCCAGTACTCTGAAAACACCATATATTTT. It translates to CASSPPQYSENTIYF.

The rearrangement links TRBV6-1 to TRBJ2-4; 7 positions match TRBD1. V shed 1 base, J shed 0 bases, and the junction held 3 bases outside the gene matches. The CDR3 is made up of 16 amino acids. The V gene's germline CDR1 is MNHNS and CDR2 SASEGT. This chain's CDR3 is CASSEEGQRAKNIQYF. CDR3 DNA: TGTGCCAGCAGTGAAGAGGGACAGAGAGCCAAAAACATTCAGTACTTC.

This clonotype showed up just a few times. This chain's CDR3 is CASSKLSREDTEAFF. CDR3 DNA: TGTGCCAGCAGCAAATTGTCCAGGGAGGATACTGAAGCTTTCTTT. The V and J genes are TRBV21-1 and TRBJ1-1; the DNA was not used to check the table's D call, TRBD1. TRBV21-1 is a pseudogene locus. CDR3 length: 15 amino acids.

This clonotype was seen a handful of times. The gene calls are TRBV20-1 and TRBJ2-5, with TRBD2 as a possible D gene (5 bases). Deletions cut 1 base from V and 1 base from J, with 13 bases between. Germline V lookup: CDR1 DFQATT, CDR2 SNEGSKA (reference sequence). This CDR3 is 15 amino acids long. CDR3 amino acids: CSARGLAWSQETQYF. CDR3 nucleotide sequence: TGCAGTGCTAGAGGATTAGCGTGGAGCCAAGAGACCCAGTACTTC.

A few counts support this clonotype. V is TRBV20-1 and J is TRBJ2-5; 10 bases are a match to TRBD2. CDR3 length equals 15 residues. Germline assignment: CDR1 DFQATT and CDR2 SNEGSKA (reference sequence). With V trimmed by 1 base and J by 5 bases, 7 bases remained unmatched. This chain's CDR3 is CSARAGTSVRETQYF. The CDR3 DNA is TGCAGTGCTAGAGCTGGGACTAGCGTCCGGGAGACCCAGTACTTC.

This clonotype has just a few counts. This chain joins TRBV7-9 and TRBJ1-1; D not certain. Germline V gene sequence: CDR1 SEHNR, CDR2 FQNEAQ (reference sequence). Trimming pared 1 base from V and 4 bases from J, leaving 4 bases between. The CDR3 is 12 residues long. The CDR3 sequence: CASSLVLTEAFF. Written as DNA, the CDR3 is TGTGCCAGCAGCTTAGTTCTCACTGAAGCTTTCTTT.

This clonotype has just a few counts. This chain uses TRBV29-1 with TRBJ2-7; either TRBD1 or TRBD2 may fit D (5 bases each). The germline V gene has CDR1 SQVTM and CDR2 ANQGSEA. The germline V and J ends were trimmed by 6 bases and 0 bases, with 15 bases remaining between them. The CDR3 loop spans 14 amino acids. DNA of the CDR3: TGCAGCGTGGTGGGACCGACGAGCTCCTACGAGCAGTACTTC. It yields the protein CSVVGPTSSYEQYF.

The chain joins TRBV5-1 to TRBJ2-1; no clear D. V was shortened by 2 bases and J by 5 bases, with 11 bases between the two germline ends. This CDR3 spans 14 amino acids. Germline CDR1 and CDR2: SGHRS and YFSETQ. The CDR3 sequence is CASSFGPANNEQFF. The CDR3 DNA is TGCGCCAGCAGCTTTGGGCCAGCCAACAATGAGCAGTTCTTC.

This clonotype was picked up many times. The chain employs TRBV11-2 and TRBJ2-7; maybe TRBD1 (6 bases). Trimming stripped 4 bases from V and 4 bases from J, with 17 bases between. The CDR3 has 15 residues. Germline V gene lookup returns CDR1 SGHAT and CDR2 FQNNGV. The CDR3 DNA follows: TGTGCCAGCAGCTCCTCCCGGACAGCACTATACGAGCAGTACTTC. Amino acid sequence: CASSSSRTALYEQYF.

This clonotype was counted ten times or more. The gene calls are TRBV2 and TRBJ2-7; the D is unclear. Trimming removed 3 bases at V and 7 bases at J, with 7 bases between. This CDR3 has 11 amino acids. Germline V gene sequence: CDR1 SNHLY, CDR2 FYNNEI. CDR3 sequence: CASSDPAEQYF. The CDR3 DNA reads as TGTGCCAGCAGTGACCCGGCAGAGCAGTACTTC.

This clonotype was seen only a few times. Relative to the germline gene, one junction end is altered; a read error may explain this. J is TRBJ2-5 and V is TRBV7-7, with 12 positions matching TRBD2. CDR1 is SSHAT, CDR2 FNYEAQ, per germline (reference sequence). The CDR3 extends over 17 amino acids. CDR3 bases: TGTGCTAGCAGCCCCCCAGGACTAGCGGGAACCCAAGAGACCCAGTACTTC. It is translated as CASSPPGLAGTQETQYF.

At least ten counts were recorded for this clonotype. The CDR3 DNA follows: TGTGCCAGCAGTTTATATCGGGTAAAGACAGATACGCAGTATTTT. Translating gives CASSLYRVKTDTQYF. This chain connects TRBV27 to TRBJ2-3; D unresolved. Germline V gives CDR1 MNHEY, CDR2 SMNVEV (reference sequence). Trimming removed 1 base from V and 3 bases from J, with 11 bases in between. The CDR3 loop spans 15 amino acids.

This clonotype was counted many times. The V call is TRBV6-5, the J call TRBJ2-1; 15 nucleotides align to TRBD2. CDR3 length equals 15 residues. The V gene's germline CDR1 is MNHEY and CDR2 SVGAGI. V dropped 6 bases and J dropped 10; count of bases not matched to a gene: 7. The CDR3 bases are TGTGCCAGCAGGGACGGACTAGCGGGAGGGGGCGAGCAGTTCTTC. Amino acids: CASRDGLAGGGEQFF.